This TCR beta chain appears in the sequencing data of a study of shared clonotypes between healthy human individuals. V trimming: 7 bases; J trimming: 5 bases; junction bases outside the gene matches: 7. There are 14 residues in the CDR3. The germline CDR1 and CDR2 sequences are SGHRS and YFSETQ. Some clones are missing from TCRdb's copy, which holds only in-frame ones; the method was immunoSEQ multiplex PCR. The data contain about 2 million clones, about 94% of them singletons. Naive CD8 cells lacked CD45RO, underwent positive selection for CCR7 and left out terminally differentiated effector memory CD45RA+ cells.

V gene TRBV5-1 combines with J gene TRBJ2-7; 12 bases fit TRBD2. Sample: naive CD8+ T cells sorted from blood. This receptor was identified in a man aged 18 to 30 in good health. The CDR3 DNA reads TGCGCCAGCCAGCCTAGCGGGGGGGCTGACGAGCAGTACTTC. It codes for CASQPSGGADEQYF. The variable domain in full, completed from reference TRBV5-1 and TRBJ2-7, reads KAGVTQTPRYLIKTRGQQVTLSCSPISGHRSVSWYQQTPGQGLQFLFEYFSETQRNKGNFPGRFSGRQFSNSRSEMNVSTLELGDSALYLCASQPSGGADEQYFGPGTRLTVT.